This T cell receptor (beta chain) was sequenced in a study of blood T cell repertoires in COVID-19. The CDR3 consists of 14 residues. The germline V gene has CDR1 MGHDK and CDR2 SYGVNS. V lost 5 bases to trimming and J lost 6 bases; unmatched junction nucleotides: 7. Generated by immunoSEQ multiplex PCR, the TCRdb table keeps only in-frame clones and is missing some. This repertoire shows more than 300,000 clones, around 90% found once; its top ten account for 3% to 4%. The source of this sequence is a woman aged 18-29 years who had recovered from COVID-19. Input material: peripheral blood. The rearrangement uses TRBV25-1 and TRBJ1-1; TRBD1 matches at 9 bases. CDR3: CASSRPGQGSEAFF. The CDR3, as DNA: TGTGCCAGCAGTAGACCGGGACAGGGATCTGAAGCTTTCTTT.